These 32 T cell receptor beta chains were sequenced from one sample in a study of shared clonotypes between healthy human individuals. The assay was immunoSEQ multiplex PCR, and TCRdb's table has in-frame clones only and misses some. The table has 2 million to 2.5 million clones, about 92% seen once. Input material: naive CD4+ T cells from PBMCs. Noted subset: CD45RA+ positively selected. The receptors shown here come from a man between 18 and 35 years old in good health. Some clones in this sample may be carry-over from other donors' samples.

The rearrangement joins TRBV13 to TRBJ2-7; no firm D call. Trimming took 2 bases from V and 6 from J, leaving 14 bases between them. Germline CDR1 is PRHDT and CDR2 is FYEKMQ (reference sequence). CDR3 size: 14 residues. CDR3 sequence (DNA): TGTGCCAGCAGCTTAAGGGCAGGAGTTCCCGAGCAGTACTTC. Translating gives CASSLRAGVPEQYF.

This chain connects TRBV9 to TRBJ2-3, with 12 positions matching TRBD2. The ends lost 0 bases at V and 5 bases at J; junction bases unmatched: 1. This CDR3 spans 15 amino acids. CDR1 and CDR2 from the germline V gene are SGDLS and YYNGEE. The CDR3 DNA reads TGTGCCAGCAGCGTAGAGACTAGCGGGAGAGATACGCAGTATTTT. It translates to CASSVETSGRDTQYF. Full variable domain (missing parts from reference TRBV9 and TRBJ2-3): DSGVTQTPKHLITATGQRVTLRCSPRSGDLSVYWYQQSLDQGLQFLIQYYNGEERAKGNILERFSAQQFPDLHSELNLSSLELGDSALYFCASSVETSGRDTQYFGPGTRLTVL.

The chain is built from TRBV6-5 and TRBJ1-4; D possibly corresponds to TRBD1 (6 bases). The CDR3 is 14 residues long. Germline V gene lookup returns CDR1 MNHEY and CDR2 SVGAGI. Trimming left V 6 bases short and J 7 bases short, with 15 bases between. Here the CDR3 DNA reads TGTGCCAGCAGAGCCCAGGGGCTCGGTGAAAAACTGTTTTTT. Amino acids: CASRAQGLGEKLFF.

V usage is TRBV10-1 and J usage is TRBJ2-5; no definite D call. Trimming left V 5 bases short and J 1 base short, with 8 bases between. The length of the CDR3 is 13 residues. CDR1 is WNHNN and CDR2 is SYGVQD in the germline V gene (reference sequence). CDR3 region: CASSSGGQETQYF. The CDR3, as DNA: TGCGCCAGCAGTTCGGGCGGCCAAGAGACCCAGTACTTC.

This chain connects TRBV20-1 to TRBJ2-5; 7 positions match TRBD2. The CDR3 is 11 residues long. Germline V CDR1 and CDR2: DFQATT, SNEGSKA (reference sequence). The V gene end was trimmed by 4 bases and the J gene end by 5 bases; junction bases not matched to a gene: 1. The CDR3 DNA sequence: TGCAGTGCTAATAGCGGGGAGACCCAGTACTTC. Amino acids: CSANSGETQYF.

The CDR3 loop reads CASSQRDTQYF. The CDR3 DNA reads as TGTGCCAGCAGCCAAAGGGATACGCAGTATTTT. V gene TRBV4-2 combines with J gene TRBJ2-3; D is undetermined. CDR1 and CDR2 (germline): LGHNA, YNFKEQ. Deletions cut 2 bases from V and 6 bases from J, with 3 bases between. The CDR3 loop spans 11 amino acids.

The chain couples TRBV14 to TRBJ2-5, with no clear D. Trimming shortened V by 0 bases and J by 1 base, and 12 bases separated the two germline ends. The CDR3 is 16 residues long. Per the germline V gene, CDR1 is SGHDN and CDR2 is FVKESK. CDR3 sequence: CASSQEGPGLQETQYF. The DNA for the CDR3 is TGTGCCAGCAGCCAAGAAGGACCAGGCCTCCAAGAGACCCAGTACTTC.

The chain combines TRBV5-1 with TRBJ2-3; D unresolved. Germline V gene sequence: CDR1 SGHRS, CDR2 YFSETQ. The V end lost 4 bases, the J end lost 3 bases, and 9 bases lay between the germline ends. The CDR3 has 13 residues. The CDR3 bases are TGCGCCAGCAGCGTGATTGGAACAGATACGCAGTATTTT. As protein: CASSVIGTDTQYF.

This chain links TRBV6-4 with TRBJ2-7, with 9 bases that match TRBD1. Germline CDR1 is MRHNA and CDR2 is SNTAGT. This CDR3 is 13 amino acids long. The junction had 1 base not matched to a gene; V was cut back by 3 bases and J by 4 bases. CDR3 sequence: CASSEDRGYEQYF. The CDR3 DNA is TGTGCCAGCAGTGAGGACAGGGGTTACGAGCAGTACTTC.

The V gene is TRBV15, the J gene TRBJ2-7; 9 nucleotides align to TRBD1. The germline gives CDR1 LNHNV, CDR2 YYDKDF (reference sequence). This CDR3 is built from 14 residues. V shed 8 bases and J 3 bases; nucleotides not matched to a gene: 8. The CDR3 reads CATRRGQGDYEQYF. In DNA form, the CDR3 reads TGTGCCACCCGCCGGGGACAGGGCGACTACGAGCAGTACTTC.

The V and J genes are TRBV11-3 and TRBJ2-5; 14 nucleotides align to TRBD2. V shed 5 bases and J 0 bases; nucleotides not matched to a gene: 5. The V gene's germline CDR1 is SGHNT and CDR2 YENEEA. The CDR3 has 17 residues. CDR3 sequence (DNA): TGTGCCAGCAGCCGAGGGACTAGCGGGAGCTACCAAGAGACCCAGTACTTC. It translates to CASSRGTSGSYQETQYF.

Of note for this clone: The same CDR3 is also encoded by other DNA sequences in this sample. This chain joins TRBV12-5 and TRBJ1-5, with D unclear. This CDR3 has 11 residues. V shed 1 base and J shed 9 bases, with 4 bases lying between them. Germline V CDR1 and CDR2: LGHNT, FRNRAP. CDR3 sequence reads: CASGLEGPQHF. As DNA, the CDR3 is TGTGCTAGTGGTTTGGAGGGGCCCCAGCATTTT.

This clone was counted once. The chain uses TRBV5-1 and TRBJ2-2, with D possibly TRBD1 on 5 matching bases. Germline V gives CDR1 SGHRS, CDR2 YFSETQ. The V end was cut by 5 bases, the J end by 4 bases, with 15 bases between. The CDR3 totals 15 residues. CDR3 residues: CASRDVSGATGELFF. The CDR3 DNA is TGCGCCAGCAGGGATGTATCTGGGGCCACCGGGGAGCTGTTTTTT.

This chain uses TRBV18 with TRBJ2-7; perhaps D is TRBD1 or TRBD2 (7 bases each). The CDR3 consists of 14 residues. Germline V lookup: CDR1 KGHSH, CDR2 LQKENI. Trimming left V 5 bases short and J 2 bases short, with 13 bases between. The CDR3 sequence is CASSSRGGTYEQYF. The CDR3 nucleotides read TGTGCCAGCTCATCCAGGGGGGGAACCTACGAGCAGTACTTC.

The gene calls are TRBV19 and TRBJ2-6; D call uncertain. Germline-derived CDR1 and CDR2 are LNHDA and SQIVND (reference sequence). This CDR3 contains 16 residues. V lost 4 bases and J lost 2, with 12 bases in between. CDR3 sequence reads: CASSKSVGAGANVLTF. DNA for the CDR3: TGTGCCAGTAGTAAGAGCGTGGGTGCTGGGGCCAACGTCCTGACTTTC.

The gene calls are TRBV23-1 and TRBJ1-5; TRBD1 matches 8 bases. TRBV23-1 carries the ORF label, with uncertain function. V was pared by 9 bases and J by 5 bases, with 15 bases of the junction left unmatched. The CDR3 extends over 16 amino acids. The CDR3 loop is CARKRQGLHMHQPQHF. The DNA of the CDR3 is TGCGCCAGAAAAAGACAGGGGCTTCATATGCATCAGCCCCAGCATTTT.

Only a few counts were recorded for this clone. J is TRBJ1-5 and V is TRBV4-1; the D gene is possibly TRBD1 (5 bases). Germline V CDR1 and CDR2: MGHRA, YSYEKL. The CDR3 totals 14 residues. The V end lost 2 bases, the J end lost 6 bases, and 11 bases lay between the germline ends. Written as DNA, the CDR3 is TGCGCCAGCAGCCAACTCTGGGGGGTTCAGCCCCAGCATTTT. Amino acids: CASSQLWGVQPQHF.

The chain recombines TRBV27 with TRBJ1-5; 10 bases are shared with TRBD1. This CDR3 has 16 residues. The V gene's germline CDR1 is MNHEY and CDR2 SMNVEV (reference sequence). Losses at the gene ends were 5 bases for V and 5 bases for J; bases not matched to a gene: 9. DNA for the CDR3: TGTGCCAGCAGTCAATACCGGGGACAGGGGCATCAGCCCCAGCATTTT. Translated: CASSQYRGQGHQPQHF.

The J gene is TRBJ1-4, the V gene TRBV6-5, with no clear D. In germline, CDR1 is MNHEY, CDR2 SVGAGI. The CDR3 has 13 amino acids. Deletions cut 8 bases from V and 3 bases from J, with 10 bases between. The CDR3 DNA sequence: TGTGCCAGCGCTTTTATTCCTAATGAAAAACTGTTTTTT. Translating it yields CASAFIPNEKLFF.

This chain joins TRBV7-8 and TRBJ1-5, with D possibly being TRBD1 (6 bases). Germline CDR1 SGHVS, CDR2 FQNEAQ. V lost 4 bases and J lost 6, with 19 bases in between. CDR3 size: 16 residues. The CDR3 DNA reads TGTGCCAGCAGCTCCGTGGGGGGGGGCGCAGGTCAGCCCCAGCATTTT. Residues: CASSSVGGGAGQPQHF.

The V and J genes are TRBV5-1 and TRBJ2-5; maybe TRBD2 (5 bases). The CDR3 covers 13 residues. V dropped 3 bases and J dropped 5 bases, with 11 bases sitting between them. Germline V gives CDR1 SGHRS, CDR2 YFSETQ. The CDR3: CASSSTLDETQYF. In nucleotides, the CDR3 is TGCGCCAGCAGCTCTACACTAGACGAGACCCAGTACTTC.

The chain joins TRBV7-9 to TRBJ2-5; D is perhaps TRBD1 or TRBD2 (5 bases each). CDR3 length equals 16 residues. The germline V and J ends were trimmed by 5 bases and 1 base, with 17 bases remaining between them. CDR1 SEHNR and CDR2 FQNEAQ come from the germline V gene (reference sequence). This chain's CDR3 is CASSRTGTAVQETQYF. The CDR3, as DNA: TGTGCCAGCAGCCGCACCGGGACGGCCGTCCAAGAGACCCAGTACTTC.

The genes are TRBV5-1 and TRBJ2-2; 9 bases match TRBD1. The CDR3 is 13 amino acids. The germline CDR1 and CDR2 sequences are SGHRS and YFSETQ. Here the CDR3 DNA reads TGCGCTTGGGACAGGGAGGGCACCGGGGAGCTGTTTTTT. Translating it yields CAWDREGTGELFF.

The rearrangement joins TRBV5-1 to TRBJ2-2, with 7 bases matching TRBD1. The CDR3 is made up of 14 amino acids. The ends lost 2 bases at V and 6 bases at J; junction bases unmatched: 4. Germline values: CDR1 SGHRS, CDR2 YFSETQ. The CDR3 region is CASSFSGGPGELFF. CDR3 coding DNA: TGCGCCAGCAGCTTCTCAGGGGGTCCCGGGGAGCTGTTTTTT. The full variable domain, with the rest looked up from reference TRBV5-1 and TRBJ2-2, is KAGVTQTPRYLIKTRGQQVTLSCSPISGHRSVSWYQQTPGQGLQFLFEYFSETQRNKGNFPGRFSGRQFSNSRSEMNVSTLELGDSALYLCASSFSGGPGELFFGEGSRLTVL.

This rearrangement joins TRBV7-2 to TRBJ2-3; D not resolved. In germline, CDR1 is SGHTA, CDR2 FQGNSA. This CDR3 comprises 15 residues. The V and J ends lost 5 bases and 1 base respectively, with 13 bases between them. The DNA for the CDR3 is TGTGCCAGCAGCGTTCAGGTTTGGGGCACAGATACGCAGTATTTT. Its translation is CASSVQVWGTDTQYF.

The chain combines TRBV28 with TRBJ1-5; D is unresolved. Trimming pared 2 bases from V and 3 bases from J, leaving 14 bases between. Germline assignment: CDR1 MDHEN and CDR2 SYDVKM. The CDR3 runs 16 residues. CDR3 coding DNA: TGTGCCAGCAGTTTACCACTCCCCTGGCCCAATCAGCCCCAGCATTTT. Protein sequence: CASSLPLPWPNQPQHF.

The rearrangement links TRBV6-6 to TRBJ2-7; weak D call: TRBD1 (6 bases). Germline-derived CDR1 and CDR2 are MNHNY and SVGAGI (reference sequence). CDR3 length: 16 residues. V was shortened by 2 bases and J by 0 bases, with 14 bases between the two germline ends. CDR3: CASSYVRDTYSYEQYF. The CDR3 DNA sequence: TGTGCCAGCAGTTACGTTCGGGACACCTACTCCTACGAGCAGTACTTC.

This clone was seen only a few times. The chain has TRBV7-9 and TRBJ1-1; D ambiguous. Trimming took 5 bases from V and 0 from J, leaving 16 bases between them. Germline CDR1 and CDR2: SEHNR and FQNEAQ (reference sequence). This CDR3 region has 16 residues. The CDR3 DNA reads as TGTGCCAGCAGCCGTAAGTTCCAGGAGATGAACACTGAAGCTTTCTTT. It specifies CASSRKFQEMNTEAFF.

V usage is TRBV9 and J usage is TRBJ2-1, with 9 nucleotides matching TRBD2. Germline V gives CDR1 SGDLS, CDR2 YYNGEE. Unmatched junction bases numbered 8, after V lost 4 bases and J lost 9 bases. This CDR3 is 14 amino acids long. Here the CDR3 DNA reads TGTGCCAGCAGCCCCAGACTAGCGGCCCCTGAGCAGTTCTTC. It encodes CASSPRLAAPEQFF.

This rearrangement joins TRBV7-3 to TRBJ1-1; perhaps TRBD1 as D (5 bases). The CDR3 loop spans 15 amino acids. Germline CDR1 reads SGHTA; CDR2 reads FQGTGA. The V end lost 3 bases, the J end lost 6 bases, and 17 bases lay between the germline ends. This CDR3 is CASSFSGGSGAEAFF. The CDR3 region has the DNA TGTGCCAGCAGCTTTTCCGGAGGGTCGGGGGCTGAAGCTTTCTTT.

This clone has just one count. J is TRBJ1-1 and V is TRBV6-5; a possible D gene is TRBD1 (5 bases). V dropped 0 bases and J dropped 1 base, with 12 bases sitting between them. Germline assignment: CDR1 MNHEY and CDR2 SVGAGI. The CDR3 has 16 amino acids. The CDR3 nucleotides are TGTGCCAGCAGTTACTCGACAGCTTCATCGAACACTGAAGCTTTCTTT. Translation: CASSYSTASSNTEAFF.

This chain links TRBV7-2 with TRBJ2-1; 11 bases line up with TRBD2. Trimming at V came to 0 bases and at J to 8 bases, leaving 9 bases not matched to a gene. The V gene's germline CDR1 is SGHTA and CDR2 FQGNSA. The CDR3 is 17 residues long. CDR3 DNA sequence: TGTGCCAGCAGCTTAGCGACTAGCGGGACCCCCAAGTATGAGCAGTTCTTC. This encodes CASSLATSGTPKYEQFF.